This record covers a single T cell receptor beta chain. The data were produced by immunoSEQ multiplex PCR, yet TCRdb's version contains in-frame clones alone and is incomplete. The sample includes about 170,000 clones, over 85% seen only once; the top ten take 4.1%. Germline V gives CDR1 MNHNY, CDR2 SVGAGI (reference sequence). V gave up 5 bases and J gave up 2 bases, with 27 bases separating them. The CDR3 totals 19 residues. This record belongs to a study of control samples from healthy donors and cancer patients. The material sequenced was blood. The genes are TRBV6-6 and TRBJ1-2; possibly TRBD1 for D (5 bases). This sequence was found in an older woman in good health. Written as DNA, the CDR3 is TGTGCCAGCAGTCCGACGATCGGGGCGGACACCAAGCTAAACTATGGCTACACCTTC. Amino acid sequence: CASSPTIGADTKLNYGYTF.